A selection of T cell receptor beta chains follows, all from one sample in a study of blood T cell repertoires in COVID-19. Libraries were prepared by immunoSEQ multiplex PCR; TCRdb keeps only in-frame clonotypes and omits some of them. Among approximately 410,000 clones listed, about nine tenths were seen once. Sequences were obtained from peripheral blood. The receptors were gathered from a woman aged 30 to 39 with active or convalescent COVID-19. Each CDR3 is given with its conserved first and last residue. The D gene is left open where the match is weak. Size is stated for part of the rows, as once, few or many counts, or as a class when the clone is expanded.

clone_size: -
j_call: TRBJ1-4
d_call: TRBD1
v_call: TRBV3-1/TRBV3-2
cdr3_nt: TGTGCCAGCAGCCAAGGGGGGACAGGGGATGAAAAACTGTTTTTT
cdr3_aa: CASSQGGTGDEKLFF

clone_size: -
j_call: TRBJ1-4
d_call: TRBD1
v_call: TRBV7-6
cdr3_nt: TGTGCCAGCAGCTTAGGGGGACAGGGGCCCGAAAAACTGTTTTTT
cdr3_aa: CASSLGGQGPEKLFF

clone_size: few
j_call: TRBJ2-1
d_call: TRBD1
v_call: TRBV11-2
cdr3_nt: TGTGCCAGCAGCTTAGAGAGGGGGCATGAGCAGTTCTTC
cdr3_aa: CASSLERGHEQFF

clone_size: few
j_call: TRBJ1-5
d_call: -
v_call: TRBV7-2
cdr3_nt: TGTGCCAGCAGCCGGGAGGCCTTGACTGGCAATCAGCCCCAGCATTTT
cdr3_aa: CASSREALTGNQPQHF

clone_size: -
j_call: TRBJ1-2
d_call: -
v_call: TRBV10-2
cdr3_nt: TGCGCCAGTAAGACGCAGGGGAGTGATGGCTACACCTTC
cdr3_aa: CASKTQGSDGYTF

clone_size: -
j_call: TRBJ1-5
d_call: -
v_call: TRBV9
cdr3_nt: TGTGCCAGCAGCGTAGCGGGGGAAAAAAATCAGCCCCAGCATTTT
cdr3_aa: CASSVAGEKNQPQHF

clone_size: -
j_call: TRBJ2-1
d_call: -
v_call: TRBV29-1
cdr3_nt: TGCAGCGTTCAAACAGGGATGGTATCCTACAATGAGCAGTTCTTC
cdr3_aa: CSVQTGMVSYNEQFF

clone_size: -
j_call: TRBJ1-5
d_call: TRBD1
v_call: TRBV18
cdr3_nt: TGTGCCAGCTCACCACTTGCCTCGACAGGGAGCAATCAGCCCCAGCATTTT
cdr3_aa: CASSPLASTGSNQPQHF

clone_size: -
j_call: TRBJ1-1
d_call: -
v_call: TRBV25-1
cdr3_nt: TGTGCCAGCAGCGCCGACAAGAACACTGAAGCTTTCTTT
cdr3_aa: CASSADKNTEAFF

clone_size: -
j_call: TRBJ1-4
d_call: -
v_call: TRBV6-5
cdr3_nt: TGTGCCAGCAGGCGACAGCCTAATGAAAAACTGTTTTTT
cdr3_aa: CASRRQPNEKLFF

clone_size: -
j_call: TRBJ2-7
d_call: TRBD2
v_call: TRBV5-1
cdr3_nt: TGCGCCAGCAGCTTGGAGGCTAGCGGGAAGTACCACGAGCAGTACTTC
cdr3_aa: CASSLEASGKYHEQYF

clone_size: -
j_call: TRBJ1-4
d_call: -
v_call: TRBV6-5
cdr3_nt: TGTGCCAGCAGTCGGGGGGCCACAACTAATGAAAAACTGTTTTTT
cdr3_aa: CASSRGATTNEKLFF

clone_size: -
j_call: TRBJ1-1
d_call: -
v_call: TRBV10-2
cdr3_nt: TGCGCCAGCAGTGTTGAAGGGGAATGGACTGAAGCTTTCTTT
cdr3_aa: CASSVEGEWTEAFF

clone_size: -
j_call: TRBJ1-5
d_call: TRBD1
v_call: TRBV7-2
cdr3_nt: TGTGCCAGCAGCAGCGGGACAGGCCATCAGCCCCAGCATTTT
cdr3_aa: CASSSGTGHQPQHF

clone_size: -
j_call: TRBJ2-5
d_call: TRBD2
v_call: TRBV19
cdr3_nt: TGTGCCAGTAGTCCTCCCCGACTAGCGGGAGTGGAGACCCAGTACTTC
cdr3_aa: CASSPPRLAGVETQYF

clone_size: -
j_call: TRBJ2-7
d_call: -
v_call: TRBV5-8
cdr3_nt: TGTGCCAGCAGCCTAGGTGTCCCCTCCTACGAGCAGTACTTC
cdr3_aa: CASSLGVPSYEQYF

clone_size: -
j_call: TRBJ2-2
d_call: -
v_call: TRBV2
cdr3_nt: TGTGCCACCCTAGGCGGGGAGGCCGGGGAGCTGTTTTTT
cdr3_aa: CATLGGEAGELFF

clone_size: -
j_call: TRBJ1-3
d_call: -
v_call: TRBV19
cdr3_nt: TGTGCCAGTAGTAAGCCAGGGAAGTCTGGAAACACCATATATTTT
cdr3_aa: CASSKPGKSGNTIYF

clone_size: -
j_call: TRBJ2-7
d_call: TRBD1
v_call: TRBV5-1
cdr3_nt: TGCGCCAGCAGCTTATCAGGGGGCGGCGACGAGCAGTACTTC
cdr3_aa: CASSLSGGGDEQYF

clone_size: -
j_call: TRBJ2-7
d_call: -
v_call: TRBV12-3/TRBV12-4
cdr3_nt: TGTGCCAGCAGTTTCGGTGGCTCCTACGAGCAGTACTTC
cdr3_aa: CASSFGGSYEQYF

clone_size: -
j_call: TRBJ1-1
d_call: TRBD1
v_call: TRBV5-1
cdr3_nt: TGCGCCAGCAGCGGGACAGCCATGAACACTGAAGCTTTCTTT
cdr3_aa: CASSGTAMNTEAFF

clone_size: -
j_call: TRBJ2-2
d_call: -
v_call: TRBV5-1
cdr3_nt: TGCGCCAGCAGCTCGCGGGGGCTAGCGGTTCGAGGCGGGGAGCTGTTTTTT
cdr3_aa: CASSSRGLAVRGGELFF

clone_size: -
j_call: TRBJ2-2
d_call: TRBD2
v_call: TRBV9
cdr3_nt: TGTGCCAGCAGCGTAGGCGGGAGCACCGGGGAGCTGTTTTTT
cdr3_aa: CASSVGGSTGELFF

clone_size: -
j_call: TRBJ1-2
d_call: -
v_call: TRBV4-1
cdr3_nt: TGCGCCAGCAGCCCCGTCCGGCGGGATAACTATGGCTACACCTTC
cdr3_aa: CASSPVRRDNYGYTF

clone_size: -
j_call: TRBJ2-7
d_call: -
v_call: TRBV5-1
cdr3_nt: TGCGCCAGCAGGGCCGGGACAACCTACGAGCAGTACTTC
cdr3_aa: CASRAGTTYEQYF

clone_size: -
j_call: TRBJ1-4
d_call: -
v_call: TRBV27
cdr3_nt: TGTGCCAGCAGTTCCCGGACAGTGCCCACAACTAATGAAAAACTGTTTTTT
cdr3_aa: CASSSRTVPTTNEKLFF

clone_size: -
j_call: TRBJ2-5
d_call: -
v_call: TRBV5-4
cdr3_nt: TGTGCCAGCAGCTTGCTGAGCCAAGAGACCCAGTACTTC
cdr3_aa: CASSLLSQETQYF

clone_size: -
j_call: TRBJ1-1
d_call: -
v_call: TRBV11-2
cdr3_nt: TGTGCCAGCAGCTTATCAAATTGGGCCAGAGAGAACACTGAAGCTTTCTTT
cdr3_aa: CASSLSNWARENTEAFF

clone_size: -
j_call: TRBJ2-7
d_call: TRBD2
v_call: TRBV4-1
cdr3_nt: TGCGCCAGCAGCCAAGGATCCGCGGGGGGGCCAGAGCAGTACTTC
cdr3_aa: CASSQGSAGGPEQYF

clone_size: -
j_call: TRBJ1-1
d_call: -
v_call: TRBV4-2
cdr3_nt: TGTGCCAGCAGCCAAGGAGCGAACACTGAAGCTTTCTTT
cdr3_aa: CASSQGANTEAFF

clone_size: -
j_call: TRBJ2-3
d_call: TRBD2
v_call: TRBV18
cdr3_nt: TGTGCCAGCTCCCAATGGCGGGGGGCTGGCACAGATACGCAGTATTTT
cdr3_aa: CASSQWRGAGTDTQYF

clone_size: -
j_call: TRBJ1-6
d_call: -
v_call: TRBV3-1/TRBV3-2
cdr3_nt: TGTGCCAGCAGCCCCGGGCCAGGGAATAATTCACCCCTCCACTTT
cdr3_aa: CASSPGPGNNSPLHF

clone_size: -
j_call: TRBJ2-7
d_call: TRBD1
v_call: TRBV2
cdr3_nt: TGTGCCAGCACTGAAGGCAGGGACAGGAACGAGCAGTACTTC
cdr3_aa: CASTEGRDRNEQYF

clone_size: once
j_call: TRBJ2-2
d_call: TRBD2
v_call: TRBV3-1/TRBV3-2
cdr3_nt: TGTGCCAGCAGCCAAGGCGGGGGGGGAACCGGGGAGCTGTTTTTT
cdr3_aa: CASSQGGGGTGELFF

clone_size: -
j_call: TRBJ1-3
d_call: -
v_call: TRBV5-6
cdr3_nt: TGTGCCAGCAGCGAGAGGCGGTACTCTGGAAACACCATATATTTT
cdr3_aa: CASSERRYSGNTIYF

clone_size: -
j_call: TRBJ2-1
d_call: -
v_call: TRBV10-2
cdr3_nt: TGCGCCAGCAGTAAGGGGATAAGCTCCTACAATGAGCAGTTCTTC
cdr3_aa: CASSKGISSYNEQFF